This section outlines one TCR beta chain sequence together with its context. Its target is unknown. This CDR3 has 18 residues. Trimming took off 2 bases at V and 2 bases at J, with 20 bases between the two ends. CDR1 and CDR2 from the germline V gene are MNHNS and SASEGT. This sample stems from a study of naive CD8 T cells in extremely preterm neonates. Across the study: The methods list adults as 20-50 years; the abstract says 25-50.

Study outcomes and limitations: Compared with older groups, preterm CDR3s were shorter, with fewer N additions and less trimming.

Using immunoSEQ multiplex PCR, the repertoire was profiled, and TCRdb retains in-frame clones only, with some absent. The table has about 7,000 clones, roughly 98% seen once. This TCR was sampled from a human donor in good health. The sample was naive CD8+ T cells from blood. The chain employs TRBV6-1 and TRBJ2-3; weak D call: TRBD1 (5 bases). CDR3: CASSERRQGGWYTDTQYF. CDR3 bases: TGTGCCAGCAGTGAAAGGCGTCAGGGTGGTTGGTACACAGATACGCAGTATTTT.